This TCR beta chain emerged from a study of T cells in Graves' hyperthyroidism and ophthalmopathy. The germline V gene has CDR1 MNHGY and CDR2 SVAAGI. This CDR3 has 15 amino acids. J gave up 1 base and V 7 bases, and 8 bases lay outside the gene matches. This clonotype was seen at least ten times. Template material for amplifying TCR beta CDR3 regions consisted of RNA transcripts. HTBI primers were employed in a first-round RT-PCR of the TCR CDR3. TCRdb processed the multiplex PCR reads anew with MiXCR; each CDR3 protein has one entry. The sample contains more than 500,000 distinct CDR3 sequences, roughly 14% of which appear only once.

This chain joins TRBV6-9 and TRBJ2-5, with 8 bases aligning to TRBD2. Sequenced: blood. This clonotype originated in a middle-aged woman with Graves' ophthalmopathy. The CDR3 spells CASTGAGVGQETQYF. The CDR3 nucleotides are TGTGCCAGCACCGGAGCGGGAGTCGGCCAAGAGACCCAGTACTTC.